The sequence of this T cell receptor beta chain was determined in a study of blood T cell repertoires in COVID-19. About the study: Samples came from the United States, Italy and Spain, spanning acute and convalescent COVID-19. PBMCs, B-cell-depleted T cells, or T cells provided the cDNA or gDNA that made up the material.

Germline-derived CDR1 and CDR2 are SGHTA and FQGNSA. The CDR3 covers 13 residues. Trimming removed 3 bases at V and 8 bases at J, with 13 bases between. Per the authors' pipeline: Estimation of nucleated cell counts was performed using reference gene primer amplification. Some clones are missing from TCRdb's copy, which holds only in-frame ones; the method was immunoSEQ multiplex PCR. The DNA gave D and trimming, while V, J and clone size come from that table. The table has roughly 150,000 clones, 80% to 90% seen once. This clonotype was obtained from a man in his fifties or sixties with acute or convalescent COVID-19. The sample comprised peripheral blood. The rearrangement links TRBV7-2 to TRBJ1-2; no clear D. The CDR3 DNA is TGTGCCAGCAGCTTCGACTCGGCGGGGGGCTACACCTTC. Its protein is CASSFDSAGGYTF.